The next 10 T cell receptor beta chains were all read from a single sample in a study of control samples from healthy donors and cancer patients. TCRdb's table, derived via immunoSEQ multiplex PCR, lists solely in-frame clones and lacks some. The repertoire consists of 95,000 to 100,000 clones, with around 80% occurring once and the leading ten covering roughly 2%. The sample was blood. These receptors were taken from a man aged 55 to 70 in good health.

The chain joins TRBV5-1 to TRBJ2-1; D remains ambiguous. V shed 0 bases and J shed 10 bases, with 17 bases lying between them. Germline V gene data show CDR1 as SGHRS and CDR2 as YFSETQ. The CDR3 sequence is 15 residues long. The CDR3, as DNA: TGCGCCAGCAGCTTGGATGCGACGGGCTGGGGAGAGCAGTTCTTC. Residues: CASSLDATGWGEQFF.

The CDR3 is CSASVRAASPLHF. As DNA, the CDR3 is TGCAGTGCTAGTGTACGGGCAGCATCACCCCTCCACTTT. J is TRBJ1-6 and V is TRBV20-1; D unresolved. The CDR3 loop spans 13 amino acids. V shed 3 bases and J shed 10 bases, with 13 bases lying between them. Germline lookup yields CDR1 DFQATT and CDR2 SNEGSKA (reference sequence).

The gene calls are TRBV20-1 and TRBJ1-1; weak D call: TRBD1 (6 bases). The length of the CDR3 is 12 residues. The V end lost 3 bases, the J end lost 11 bases, and 16 bases lay between the germline ends. Germline CDR1 DFQATT, CDR2 SNEGSKA (reference sequence). The CDR3 spells CSASRGTKGAFF. The CDR3 DNA reads as TGCAGTGCTAGTAGGGGGACAAAAGGGGCTTTCTTT.

The chain recombines TRBV24-1 with TRBJ2-1, with TRBD1 identical over 8 bases. V shed 1 base and J 1 base; nucleotides not matched to a gene: 8. CDR3 length equals 18 residues. Germline V CDR1 and CDR2: KGHDR, SFDVKD. Here the CDR3 reads CATSDFGGGTGSYNEQFF. The CDR3 DNA reads as TGTGCCACCAGTGATTTTGGGGGTGGGACAGGATCCTACAATGAGCAGTTCTTC.

This clone was found once. The chain has TRBV2 and TRBJ2-2; 9 bases map to TRBD1. Germline V gene lookup returns CDR1 SNHLY and CDR2 FYNNEI. The CDR3 has 14 residues. V dropped 4 bases and J dropped 5; count of bases not matched to a gene: 2. The CDR3 protein is CASSGTGVTGELFF. The CDR3 region has the DNA TGTGCCAGCAGTGGGACAGGGGTTACCGGGGAGCTGTTTTTT.

The rearrangement joins TRBV6-5 to TRBJ2-7; TRBD2 aligns across 9 bases. This CDR3 is built from 14 residues. CDR1 MNHEY and CDR2 SVGAGI come from the germline V gene. J was trimmed by 6 bases and V by 6 bases; bases with no gene match: 9. The CDR3 coding sequence is TGTGCCAGCAGCCGCGGGGGGGCTTTTCGCGAGCAGTACTTC. The encoded protein is CASSRGGAFREQYF.

The genes are TRBV2 and TRBJ2-1; 16 bases agree with TRBD2. The length of the CDR3 is 17 residues. V was pared by 6 bases and J by 14 bases, with 16 bases of the junction left unmatched. Germline V gives CDR1 SNHLY, CDR2 FYNNEI. The CDR3 reads CASSSSGTSGGARNKFF. The CDR3 DNA follows: TGTGCCAGCAGCTCGTCCGGGACTAGCGGGGGGGCACGGAACAAGTTCTTC.

The rearrangement joins TRBV19 to TRBJ2-1; the D gene could be TRBD1 or TRBD2 (5 bases each). The CDR3 has 13 amino acids. V was clipped by 0 bases and J by 9 bases, with 9 bases between them. Germline values: CDR1 LNHDA, CDR2 SQIVND (reference sequence). For the CDR3, the DNA is TGTGCCAGTAGTATAGATGAGGGGAGTGAGCAGTTCTTC. It encodes CASSIDEGSEQFF.

This chain uses TRBV2 with TRBJ2-1; D is perhaps TRBD2 (7 bases). Trimming left V 6 bases short and J 5 bases short, with 14 bases between. This CDR3 is built from 14 residues. CDR1 is SNHLY, CDR2 FYNNEI, per germline. CDR3 sequence (DNA): TGTGCCAGCAGACAATCGGGGGGCCACAATGAGCAGTTCTTC. The encoded protein is CASRQSGGHNEQFF.

The rearrangement joins TRBV20-1 to TRBJ2-1; 9 nucleotides align to TRBD2. Germline CDR1 and CDR2: DFQATT and SNEGSKA (reference sequence). The CDR3 spans 14 residues. Unmatched junction bases numbered 12, after V lost 3 bases and J lost 12 bases. The CDR3 here is CSASSLAGSNGQFF. The CDR3 coding sequence is TGCAGTGCTAGTAGTCTAGCGGGGTCCAACGGGCAGTTCTTC.